The next 11 T cell receptor beta chains were all read from a single sample in a study of cytomegalovirus exposure and HLA in healthy donors. The PCR was carried out with 60 Vbeta primers and 13 Jbeta primers. The data were produced by immunoSEQ multiplex PCR, yet TCRdb's version contains in-frame clones alone and is incomplete. The sample yields about 96,000 clones, about four fifths seen once. The specimen sequenced was PBMCs. The receptors shown here come from a woman between 65 and 79 years old in good health and CMV-seropositive.

The chain carries TRBV19 and TRBJ2-6; D might be TRBD2 (5 bases). Trimming removed 7 bases from V and 4 bases from J, with 14 bases in between. CDR1 and CDR2 from the germline V gene are LNHDA and SQIVND (reference sequence). The CDR3 contains 15 residues. CDR3 sequence (DNA): TGTGCCAGTAAGGTACTAGGAGACGGGGCCAACGTCCTGACTTTC. It codes for CASKVLGDGANVLTF. Drawing the rest from reference TRBV19 and TRBJ2-6, the complete variable domain is DGGITQSPKYLFRKEGQNVTLSCEQNLNHDAMYWYRQDPGQGLRLIYYSQIVNDFQKGDIAEGYSVSREKKESFPLTVTSAQKNPTAFYLCASKVLGDGANVLTFGAGSRLTVL.

CDR3 DNA: TGTGCCAGCAGCTTAGTCGGCGGGGGGAACTACGAGCAGTACTTC. This codes for CASSLVGGGNYEQYF. This chain joins TRBV11-2 and TRBJ2-7; the match to TRBD2 covers 8 bases. The V gene's germline CDR1 is SGHAT and CDR2 FQNNGV. The CDR3 is 15 residues long. V shed 1 base and J 3 bases; nucleotides not matched to a gene: 5.

The chain links TRBV6-6 to TRBJ2-7, with 10 bases fitting TRBD2. Germline V gene data show CDR1 as MNHNY and CDR2 as SVGAGI (reference sequence). V lost 5 bases, J lost 4 bases, and 5 bases stayed unmatched. CDR3 length: 14 residues. The CDR3 nucleotides read TGTGCCAGCAGTATACCTAGCGGGAGTTACGAGCAGTACTTC. It translates to CASSIPSGSYEQYF.

The chain has TRBV2 and TRBJ1-5; D possibly corresponds to TRBD1 (5 bases). The CDR3 is made up of 14 amino acids. V gave up 6 bases and J gave up 5 bases, with 14 bases separating them. Germline V gene sequence: CDR1 SNHLY, CDR2 FYNNEI. Here the CDR3 DNA reads TGTGCCAGCAGCCCCGAGGGAGGGGATCAGCCCCAGCATTTT. It yields the protein CASSPEGGDQPQHF. Full variable domain (remainder filled in from reference TRBV2 and TRBJ1-5): EPEVTQTPSHQVTQMGQEVILRCVPISNHLYFYWYRQILGQKVEFLVSFYNNEISEKSEIFDDQFSVERPDGSNFTLKIRSTKLEDSAMYFCASSPEGGDQPQHFGDGTRLSIL.

This clone showed up just a few times. This chain joins TRBV7-3 and TRBJ2-2; D might be TRBD1 (6 bases). Germline lookup yields CDR1 SGHTA and CDR2 FQGTGA. This CDR3 comprises 15 residues. Trimming shortened V by 3 bases and J by 3 bases, and 11 bases separated the two germline ends. CDR3 nucleotide sequence: TGTGCCAGCAGCTTGGTGACAGGCCACACCGGGGAGCTGTTTTTT. This codes for CASSLVTGHTGELFF.

This clone was counted between two and nine times. V gene TRBV15 combines with J gene TRBJ2-1; D gene ambiguous. The CDR3 runs to 15 residues. Germline lookup yields CDR1 LNHNV and CDR2 YYDKDF (reference sequence). Trimming pared 3 bases from V and 5 bases from J, leaving 14 bases between. CDR3 nucleotides: TGTGCCACCAGCAGTGGCATTTTCGCTGACAATGAGCAGTTCTTC. It codes for CATSSGIFADNEQFF.

The V gene is TRBV19, the J gene TRBJ2-6, with 10 bases identical to TRBD1. The trim removed 3 bases at V and 3 bases at J, leaving 8 bases unmatched. The CDR3 spans 18 residues. The germline gives CDR1 LNHDA, CDR2 SQIVND (reference sequence). As DNA, the CDR3 is TGTGCCAGTAGTATCCCCAGACAGGGGGCGCATGGGGCCAACGTCCTGACTTTC. It yields the protein CASSIPRQGAHGANVLTF.

The chain has TRBV10-1 and TRBJ2-5; TRBD2 might be the D (5 bases). Trimming removed 4 bases from V and 5 bases from J, with 11 bases in between. The CDR3 is 13 residues long. Germline CDR1 WNHNN, CDR2 SYGVQD (reference sequence). In DNA form, the CDR3 reads TGCGCCAGCAGTGTTACGGGGTGGGAGACCCAGTACTTC. Translated: CASSVTGWETQYF.

CDR3 residues: CASSLEVAGGSHEQYF. The CDR3 DNA is TGCGCCAGCAGCTTGGAAGTAGCGGGAGGGTCCCACGAGCAGTACTTC. This rearrangement joins TRBV5-1 to TRBJ2-7; 11 nucleotides line up with TRBD2. The CDR3 spans 16 residues. Germline values: CDR1 SGHRS, CDR2 YFSETQ. The V gene end was trimmed by 0 bases and the J gene end by 5 bases; junction bases not matched to a gene: 7.

The rearrangement joins TRBV18 to TRBJ2-2, with 7 bases lining up with TRBD1. Unmatched junction bases numbered 10, after V lost 4 bases and J lost 5 bases. The CDR3 covers 16 residues. Germline V gene data show CDR1 as KGHSH and CDR2 as LQKENI. The DNA of the CDR3 is TGTGCCAGCTCACTAACCCGACAGGGTTGGACCGGGGAGCTGTTTTTT. It translates to CASSLTRQGWTGELFF.

The rearrangement uses TRBV7-9 and TRBJ1-2; no definite D call. Germline CDR1 is SEHNR and CDR2 is FQNEAQ (reference sequence). The CDR3 is 14 residues long. V was cut by 0 bases and J by 6 bases, with 11 bases left in between. The CDR3 spells CASSLAGGSDGYTF. The CDR3 nucleotides are TGTGCCAGCAGCTTAGCTGGAGGGTCGGATGGCTACACCTTC.